This T cell receptor (beta chain) was profiled in a study of cytomegalovirus exposure and HLA in healthy donors. Study outcomes and limitations: According to a later analysis, donors in an Asian-associated ancestry cluster reportedly had fewer N-insertions than the roughly 670-donor mean.

Researchers ran the PCR with 60 Vbeta and 13 Jbeta primers. Per the original methods: The authors later counted around 80 million unique TCR beta chains, 9 million to 14 million of them shared. Profiling relied on immunoSEQ multiplex PCR, and the TCRdb table lists in-frame clones only, not all of them. The V and J calls and clone size are taken from that table; D and trimming were inferred from the DNA. The table shows 150,000 to 200,000 clones, with more than 60% occurring only once. Points on this clone: What it recognizes is unknown.

The TCR comes from a human donor in good health. The sample was PBMCs.

The CDR3 here is CASSSNSNQPQHF. The CDR3 nucleotides are TGTGCCAGCAGCTCAAATAGCAATCAGCCCCAGCATTTT. The rearrangement joins TRBV7-2 to TRBJ1-5, with D uncertain. Between the trimmed V and J ends, which lost 4 bases and 0 bases, there was a span of 4 bases. The CDR3 runs to 13 residues. Looked up from germline, CDR1 is SGHTA and CDR2 is FQGNSA.